This entry lists 15 T cell receptor beta chains sequenced from one sample in a study of tissue T cells after allogeneic stem cell transplantation. Assay: immunoSEQ multiplex PCR; the TCRdb copy retains only in-frame clones and omits some. This repertoire shows just over 20,000 clones, approximately 70% found once; its top ten account for about 0.38%. Material: blood. These receptors were collected from a female BALB/c mouse in good health. Strain haplotype at MHC: H2-d.

Concerning this clone: Gene names and germline match the mouse. The read stops 1 residue short of the end of the CDR3; the missing end is completed from the germline J gene. The chain links TRBV19 to TRBJ1-4, with TRBD1 matching over 7 bases. With 7 bases clipped from V and 1 base from J, the junction kept 4 bases outside the gene matches. This CDR3 region has 14 residues. Looked up from germline, CDR1 is FNHDT and CDR2 is SITEND (reference sequence). The CDR3 reads CASAWDSSNERLFF. The sequenced part of the CDR3 DNA is TGTGCCAGCGCCTGGGACAGTTCCAACGAAAGATTATTT.

Of note for this clone: Mouse gene names and germline throughout. The read finishes 1 residue shy of the CDR3 end, and the germline J gene is used to complete it. The chain recombines TRBV19 with TRBJ2-2, with D uncertain. Between the trimmed V and J ends, which lost 2 bases and 2 bases, there was a span of 10 bases. The CDR3 contains 15 residues. Germline V gene data show CDR1 as FNHDT and CDR2 as SITEND (reference sequence). CDR3 sequence: CASSIPQDNTGQLYF. The covered CDR3 bases are TGTGCCAGCAGTATCCCGCAGGATAACACCGGGCAGCTCTAC. The full variable domain, its missing parts supplied by reference TRBV19 and TRBJ2-2, is GGIITQTPKFLIGQEGQKLTLKCQQNFNHDTMYWYRQDSGKGLRLIYYSITENDLQKGDLSEGYDASREKKSSFSLTVTSAQKNEMAVFLCASSIPQDNTGQLYFGEGSKLTVL.

Concerning this clone itself: The listed genes are named as in mouse. The DNA ends 1 residue before the CDR3 does, and the rest of the CDR3 is filled in from the germline J gene. This chain connects TRBV4 to TRBJ2-4; no definite D call. Per germline, CDR1 LGHDT and CDR2 YNNKQL (reference sequence). CDR3 length equals 12 residues. The V gene lost 5 bases and the J gene lost 0 bases, with 3 bases spanning the gap. The sequenced part of the CDR3 DNA is TGTGCCAGCAGCCGTAGTCAAAACACCTTGTAC. As protein: CASSRSQNTLY. The CDR3 reads in full as CASSRSQNTLYF.

In regard to this clone: Gene names follow the mouse nomenclature. The read comes to an end 1 residue before the CDR3 does, leaving the germline J gene to fill in the end. The genes are TRBV13-2 and TRBJ1-4, with D perhaps TRBD1 (5 bases). V was cut by 3 bases and J by 3 bases, with 12 bases left in between. The CDR3 runs to 15 residues. Germline values: CDR1 NNHNN, CDR2 SYGAGS (reference sequence). Incomplete CDR3 DNA: TGTGCCAGCGGTGGAGCGGAGGGGACCAACGAAAGATTATTT. Amino acids: CASGGAEGTNERLF. The full CDR3 sequence reads CASGGAEGTNERLFF.

With regard to this clone: Gene names and germline match the mouse. The read stops 1 residue short of the end of the CDR3; the missing end is completed from the germline J gene. The rearrangement links TRBV1 to TRBJ1-2; D might be TRBD1 (6 bases). CDR1 and CDR2 (germline): NSQYPW, LRSPGD (reference sequence). V lost 3 bases, J lost 0 bases, and 8 bases lay in between. The CDR3 loop spans 14 amino acids. The CDR3 sequence is CTCSAGTTNSDYTF. CDR3 bases read: TGCACCTGCAGTGCGGGGACAACAAACTCCGACTACACC.

About this clone itself: Gene names are mouse gene names. The CDR3 extends 1 residue past the end of the read, so its final part is completed from the germline J gene. The chain employs TRBV19 and TRBJ1-1; no clear D. The germline gives CDR1 FNHDT, CDR2 SITEND (reference sequence). This CDR3 contains 14 residues. Trimming left V 2 bases short and J 0 bases short, with 8 bases between. CDR3 loop: CASSIPRPNTEVFF. The part of the CDR3 DNA that was read is TGTGCCAGCAGTATTCCCAGGCCAAACACAGAAGTCTTC.

For this clone: Genes here carry mouse names. Read sequence stops 1 residue before the CDR3 end, and the germline J gene provides the missing end. The rearrangement joins TRBV20 to TRBJ2-4; D is unclear. The CDR3 is 14 residues long. V was pared by 0 bases and J by 0 bases, with 7 bases between. Germline V gene lookup returns CDR1 GFQATS and CDR2 STVNSAI. CDR3 DNA, as far as it was read: TGTGGTGCTAGGGAAGAACACAGTCAAAACACCTTGTAC. The encoded protein is CGAREEHSQNTLY. The CDR3, in full, reads CGAREEHSQNTLYF.

Remarks on this clone: Genes and germline come from the mouse. The read ends 1 residue shy of where the CDR3 ends; the end is completed using the germline J gene. The chain links TRBV4 to TRBJ2-3; 9 positions agree with TRBD2. The ends lost 5 bases at V and 0 bases at J; junction bases unmatched: 6. This CDR3 has 16 amino acids. Germline CDR1 reads LGHDT; CDR2 reads YNNKQL (reference sequence). CDR3: CASSLLGGSSAETLYF. The CDR3 DNA, read in part, is TGTGCCAGCAGCCTACTGGGGGGTTCTAGTGCAGAAACGCTGTAT.

As regards this clone: Germline and genes here are mouse. The read is 1 residue too short to cover the CDR3 end, so that end is filled in from the germline J gene. The V call is TRBV31, the J call TRBJ2-3, with D unresolved. In germline, CDR1 is GKSSPN, CDR2 SITVG. Trimming took 0 bases from V and 1 from J, leaving 8 bases between them. The CDR3 runs 14 residues. Incomplete CDR3 DNA: TGTGCCTGGAGTCTAGACCTGGGTGCAGAAACGCTGTAT. Translation: CAWSLDLGAETLY. The CDR3 in full is CAWSLDLGAETLYF. Complete variable domain (other parts from reference TRBV31 and TRBJ2-3): AQTIHQWPVAEIKAVGSPLSLGCTIKGKSSPNLYWYWQATGGTLQQLFYSITVGQVESVVQLNLSASRPKDDQFILSTEKLLLSHSGFYLCAWSLDLGAETLYFGSGTRLTVL.

A word on this clone: The genes and germline here are from mouse. The read stops 1 residue short of the end of the CDR3; the missing end is completed from the germline J gene. This chain connects TRBV2 to TRBJ2-7, with 12 bases identical to TRBD2. Germline CDR1 and CDR2: LGHNA and YSYQKL. Trimming at V came to 4 bases and at J to 3 bases, leaving 4 bases not matched to a gene. This CDR3 region has 15 residues. The CDR3 protein is CASSRPGLGGYEQYF. The DNA read from the CDR3 is TGTGCCAGCAGCCGACCGGGACTGGGGGGCTATGAACAGTAC.

Regarding this clone: The germline and genes are mouse ones. Read coverage stops 1 residue before the CDR3 terminus; the germline J gene supplies the remainder. This rearrangement joins TRBV1 to TRBJ2-2, with TRBD1 matching over 11 bases. Germline lookup yields CDR1 NSQYPW and CDR2 LRSPGD (reference sequence). J was trimmed by 4 bases and V by 1 base; bases with no gene match: 11. There are 19 residues in the CDR3. The CDR3 reads CTCSAALGTGGVSTGQLYF. CDR3 DNA (partial): TGCACCTGCAGTGCAGCGCTCGGGACAGGGGGAGTAAGCACCGGGCAGCTCTAC.

As for this clone: Mouse gene names and germline throughout. The CDR3 end is not reached by the read, which stops 1 residue before it; the germline J gene fills it in. The rearrangement links TRBV14 to TRBJ2-5, with TRBD1 matching 7 bases. This CDR3 is built from 12 residues. V gave up 4 bases and J gave up 6 bases; unmatched junction bases: 2. Per the germline V gene, CDR1 is SGHDT and CDR2 is FRDEAV. The CDR3 here is CASSLQGDTQYF. Partial CDR3 DNA: TGTGCCAGCAGTCTACAGGGGGACACCCAGTAC. Full variable domain (rest looked up from reference TRBV14 and TRBJ2-5): EAGVTQSPRYAVLQEGQAVSFWCDPISGHDTLYWYQQPRDQGPQLLVYFRDEAVIDNSQLPSDRFSAVRPKGTNSTLKIQSAKQGDTATYLCASSLQGDTQYFGPGTRLLVL.

This clone was observed a few times. The listed genes are named as in mouse. The read stops 1 residue short of the end of the CDR3; the missing end is completed from the germline J gene. The J gene is TRBJ1-3, the V gene TRBV13-3; D unresolved. This CDR3 has 15 residues. CDR1 and CDR2 from the germline V gene are NNHDY and SYVADS. V gave up 0 bases and J gave up 1 base, with 8 bases separating them. The covered CDR3 bases are TGTGCCAGCAGTGATGTCATGGGGTCTGGAAATACGCTCTAT. This gives the protein CASSDVMGSGNTLY. The whole CDR3 sequence reads CASSDVMGSGNTLYF.

Note on this clone: Gene names denote mouse genes. The read is 1 residue too short to cover the CDR3 end, so that end is filled in from the germline J gene. The rearrangement joins TRBV4 to TRBJ2-5; 7 positions agree with TRBD1. Germline V gene lookup returns CDR1 LGHDT and CDR2 YNNKQL (reference sequence). After removal of 5 bases from V and 2 bases from J, the junction contained 4 bases not matched to a gene. This CDR3 has 14 residues. The CDR3 loop is CASSHRQGQDTQYF. The part of the CDR3 DNA that was read is TGTGCCAGCAGCCATCGACAGGGCCAAGACACCCAGTAC.

This clone was found a few times. All gene names here are mouse names. The sequence runs out 1 residue before the end of the CDR3; the remainder is reconstructed from the germline J gene. V is TRBV4 and J is TRBJ1-4; D is uncertain. The germline V and J ends were trimmed by 5 bases and 6 bases, with 7 bases remaining between them. Germline CDR1 and CDR2: LGHDT and YNNKQL (reference sequence). The CDR3 spans 12 residues. The CDR3 is CASSGPHERLFF. Incomplete CDR3 DNA: TGTGCCAGCAGCGGCCCCCACGAAAGATTATTT.